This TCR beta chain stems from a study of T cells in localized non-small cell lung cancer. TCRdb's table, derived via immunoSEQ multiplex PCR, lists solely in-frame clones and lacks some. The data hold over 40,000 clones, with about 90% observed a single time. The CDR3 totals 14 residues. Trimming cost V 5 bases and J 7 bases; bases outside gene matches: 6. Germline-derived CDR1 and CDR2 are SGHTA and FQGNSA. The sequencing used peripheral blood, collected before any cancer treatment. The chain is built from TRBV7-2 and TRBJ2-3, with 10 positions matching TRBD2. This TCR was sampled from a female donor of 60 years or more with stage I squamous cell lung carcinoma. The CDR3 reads CASSQTTSGYTQYF. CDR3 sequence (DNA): TGTGCCAGCAGCCAGACGACTAGCGGGTATACGCAGTATTTT. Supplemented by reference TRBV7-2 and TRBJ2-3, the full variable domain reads GAGVSQSPSNKVTEKGKDVELRCDPISGHTALYWYRQSLGQGLEFLIYFQGNSAPDKSGLPSDRFSAERTGGSVSTLTIQRTQQEDSAVYLCASSQTTSGYTQYFGPGTRLTVL.